A selection of T cell receptor beta chains follows, all from one sample in a study of cytomegalovirus exposure and HLA in healthy donors. Method: immunoSEQ multiplex PCR; TCRdb's copy keeps in-frame clones and lacks some. The data contain 57,000 or so clones, about 96% of them singletons. The material sequenced was PBMCs. The receptors stem from a man between 18 and 29 years old in good health and CMV-seronegative. Each CDR3 is given with its conserved first and last residue. D genes are given only for firm matches. Clone size is not always given. Where it is, it says once, few, many or a class for expanded clones.

TRBJ2-3 | NA | NA | TRBV5-4 | CASSFPGAIQNTQYF | TGTGCCAGCAGCTTCCCAGGGGCCATCCAAAATACGCAGTATTTT
TRBJ2-5 | NA | NA | TRBV5-4 | CASSSTDSQETQYF | TGTGCCAGCAGCTCAACCGACAGTCAAGAGACCCAGTACTTC
TRBJ1-5 | NA | NA | TRBV15 | CATGEDLIGQPQHF | TGTGCCACCGGGGAGGATTTGATTGGACAGCCCCAGCATTTT
TRBJ2-1 | NA | NA | TRBV4-2 | CASSQVGLADYNEQFF | TGTGCCAGCAGCCAAGTAGGCCTAGCAGACTACAATGAGCAGTTCTTC
TRBJ2-7 | NA | NA | TRBV7-7 | CASSLAEGSYEQYF | TGTGCTAGCAGCTTAGCGGAGGGCTCCTACGAGCAGTACTTC
TRBJ2-3 | TRBD2 | NA | TRBV7-6 | CASSQAGDGDTQYF | TGTGCCAGCAGCCAAGCGGGAGACGGAGATACGCAGTATTTT
TRBJ1-3 | TRBD1 | NA | TRBV9 | CASSDPRDRAPRGNTIYF | TGTGCCAGCAGTGATCCTCGGGACAGGGCCCCGCGGGGAAACACCATATATTTT
TRBJ1-3 | NA | NA | TRBV11-2 | CASSQGQPLSGNTIYF | TGTGCCAGCAGCCAAGGACAGCCCTTATCAGGAAACACCATATATTTT
TRBJ2-5 | NA | NA | TRBV7-9 | CASRFVQETQYF | TGTGCCAGCAGATTCGTTCAAGAGACCCAGTACTTC
TRBJ2-1 | TRBD2 | NA | TRBV20-1 | CSARLAHEQFF | TGCAGTGCAAGACTAGCCCATGAGCAGTTCTTC
TRBJ2-2 | TRBD1 | NA | TRBV11-3 | CASSRIGTGDPGELFF | TGTGCCAGCAGCCGAATAGGGACAGGGGACCCCGGGGAGCTGTTTTTT
TRBJ2-7 | NA | NA | TRBV18 | CASSPDGGEYEQYF | TGTGCCAGCTCCCCCGACGGGGGAGAATACGAGCAGTACTTC
TRBJ1-1 | NA | NA | TRBV10-3 | CAISPRQLLPNTEAFF | TGTGCCATCAGTCCAAGACAGCTACTCCCGAACACTGAAGCTTTCTTT
TRBJ2-2 | TRBD1 | NA | TRBV19 | CASSTPGQGDTGELFF | TGTGCCAGTAGTACTCCCGGACAGGGGGACACCGGGGAGCTGTTTTTT
TRBJ2-7 | TRBD2 | NA | TRBV5-5 | CASSPTGGIYSYEQYF | TGTGCCAGCAGCCCCACGGGAGGGATTTACTCCTACGAGCAGTACTTC
TRBJ2-4 | TRBD1 | NA | TRBV29-1 | CSVEDPTGDAAKNIQYF | TGCAGCGTTGAAGACCCAACAGGGGACGCGGCCAAAAACATTCAGTACTTC
TRBJ2-5 | NA | NA | TRBV5-1 | CASRHSDSPGETQYF | TGCGCCAGCAGACATAGCGATTCGCCGGGGGAGACCCAGTACTTC
TRBJ2-1 | TRBD2 | few | TRBV19 | CASSLGLAAYNEQFF | TGTGCCAGTAGTCTGGGACTAGCGGCCTACAATGAGCAGTTCTTC
TRBJ2-7 | TRBD2 | NA | TRBV11-2 | CASSLAFVREGRYEQYF | TGTGCCAGCAGCTTAGCATTCGTGCGGGAGGGCCGGTACGAGCAGTACTTC
TRBJ1-2 | NA | NA | TRBV5-1 | CASSFIGDTNYGYTF | TGCGCCAGCAGCTTTATAGGGGACACTAACTATGGCTACACCTTC
TRBJ2-1 | NA | NA | TRBV28 | CASSLPGLQMFF | TGTGCCAGCAGTTTGCCGGGACTCCAAATGTTCTTC
TRBJ2-7 | TRBD2 | NA | TRBV7-8 | CASSAQTSISYEQYF | TGTGCCAGCAGCGCCCAGACTAGCATCTCTTACGAGCAGTACTTC
TRBJ2-7 | TRBD2 | NA | TRBV6-5 | CASSYSMGGDEQYF | TGTGCCAGCAGTTACTCGATGGGGGGGGACGAGCAGTACTTC
TRBJ1-5 | NA | NA | TRBV28 | CASSFTGASNQPQHF | TGTGCCAGCAGTTTTACTGGAGCTAGCAATCAGCCCCAGCATTTT
TRBJ2-3 | NA | NA | TRBV19 | CASSIVSATDTQYF | TGTGCCAGTAGTATTGTTAGCGCTACAGATACGCAGTATTTT
TRBJ2-5 | TRBD2 | NA | TRBV5-1 | CASSPAGTSWETQYF | TGCGCCAGCAGCCCAGCAGGGACTAGTTGGGAGACCCAGTACTTC
TRBJ2-3 | TRBD2 | once | TRBV29-1 | CSTPGLAADTQYF | TGCAGCACTCCGGGACTAGCAGCCGATACGCAGTATTTT
TRBJ2-2 | TRBD2 | NA | TRBV7-9 | CASSLGGRITGELFF | TGTGCCAGCAGCTTAGGCGGGAGGATCACCGGGGAGCTGTTTTTT
TRBJ2-3 | TRBD2 | once | TRBV2 | CASSEWAGGGTDTQYF | TGTGCCAGCAGTGAATGGGCGGGAGGAGGGACAGATACGCAGTATTTT
TRBJ2-7 | NA | NA | TRBV19 | CASSIVLGGSEQYF | TGTGCCAGTAGTATAGTCCTGGGGGGATCCGAGCAGTACTTC
TRBJ1-1 | NA | NA | TRBV7-9 | CASSLAVLTEAFF | TGTGCCAGCAGCTTAGCAGTACTCACTGAAGCTTTCTTT
TRBJ2-1 | NA | NA | TRBV7-9 | CASSAGSRGYEQFF | TGTGCCAGCAGTGCTGGGTCCCGGGGGTATGAGCAGTTCTTC
TRBJ2-1 | TRBD2 | NA | TRBV19 | CASSIRSGLDYNEQFF | TGTGCCAGTAGTATTCGATCTGGACTAGACTACAATGAGCAGTTCTTC
TRBJ2-7 | NA | once | TRBV27 | CASSFGTPSSYEQYF | TGTGCCAGCAGTTTCGGGACACCGAGCTCCTACGAGCAGTACTTC
TRBJ2-5 | TRBD1 | NA | TRBV19 | CASSPRDRYIETQYF | TGTGCCAGTAGTCCAAGGGACAGGTATATTGAGACCCAGTACTTC